The rows below give T cell receptor beta chains drawn from one sample of a study of post-analysis software for immune sequencing data. Each CDR3 protein is one row after TCRdb ran MiXCR on the PCR reads. The sample lists roughly 800,000 distinct CDR3 sequences; roughly 29% were seen once. Sequencing input: blood. These receptors were obtained from a girl aged 5-17 years with multiple sclerosis. CDR3s include the opening cysteine and the closing phenylalanine or tryptophan. D genes are given only for firm matches. Only some rows state a clone size, as once, few, many or a class for expanded clones.

d_gene	v_gene	j_gene	abundance	CDR3nt	CDR3aa
-	TRBV7-9	TRBJ2-7	-	TGTGCCAGCAGCTTGGGCCTTGGGACAAGTCTCTTACCCTACGAGCAGTACTTC	CASSLGLGTSLLPYEQYF
-	TRBV5-1	TRBJ2-5	few	TGCGCCAGCAACACAGGCCAAGAGACCCAGTACTTC	CASNTGQETQYF
-	TRBV5-1	TRBJ2-3	few	TGCGCCAGCAGCGGGGGATCCCCTGCAGATACGCAGTATTTT	CASSGGSPADTQYF
TRBD1	TRBV10-3	TRBJ1-6	few	TGTGCCATCAGAGAAACGGGACAGTATAATTCACCCCTCCACTTT	CAIRETGQYNSPLHF
TRBD2	TRBV25-1	TRBJ2-1	-	TGTGCCAGCAGTGAAATTCGGGGGGGTTCGTCCTACAATGAGCAGTTCTTC	CASSEIRGGSSYNEQFF
TRBD1	TRBV28	TRBJ1-1	-	TGTGCCAGCAGTTCCTGGACAGGGATGAGCTCTGAAGCTTTCTTT	CASSSWTGMSSEAFF
-	TRBV5-8	TRBJ2-7	-	TGTGCCAGCAGCCGGACGGGAGGGGGCTTCTACGAGCAGTACTTC	CASSRTGGGFYEQYF
-	TRBV14	TRBJ2-3	few	TGTGCCAGCAGCCAAGGGCGGAATGGTGGTTCGCAGTATTTT	CASSQGRNGGSQYF
-	TRBV29-1	TRBJ2-5	few	TGCAGCGTAAAGACAGGCCAAGAGACCCAGTACTTC	CSVKTGQETQYF
-	TRBV7-9	TRBJ1-2	-	TGTGCCAGCAGCCCGGACTTTTCCTATGGCTACACCTTC	CASSPDFSYGYTF
TRBD2	TRBV14	TRBJ2-1	few	TGTGCCAGCGCGGGGGCTCCGGGACTAGCGGGGGAGCAGTTCTTC	CASAGAPGLAGEQFF
-	TRBV3-1	TRBJ2-7	-	TGTGCCAGCAACCAAACTATAGGAAGGACCTACGAGCAGTACTTC	CASNQTIGRTYEQYF
TRBD1	TRBV5-1	TRBJ2-3	few	TGCGCCAGCAGCAGACAGGGGATAGATACGCAGTATTTT	CASSRQGIDTQYF
-	TRBV10-3	TRBJ2-1	few	TGTGCCGTCCGGACGGTTTCCTACAATGAGCAGTTCTTC	CAVRTVSYNEQFF
-	TRBV20-1	TRBJ2-7	many	TGCAGTGCTCAAGGGAGTGAAATCTACGAGCAGTACTTC	CSAQGSEIYEQYF
-	TRBV12-3/TRBV12-4	TRBJ1-2	-	TGTGCCAGCAGCCCGGACGACGGAGGAGGCTACACCTTC	CASSPDDGGGYTF
TRBD2	TRBV6-2/TRBV6-3	TRBJ2-5	-	TGTGCCAGCAGTTACTTACCGGGACTAGCGAGAAATGAGCAGTACTTC	CASSYLPGLARNEQYF
TRBD2	TRBV15	TRBJ2-3	-	TGTGCCACCAGCAGAGAAGGGCTAGCGGGGGGGCCAGATACGCAGTATTTT	CATSREGLAGGPDTQYF
TRBD2	TRBV6-6	TRBJ2-3	-	TGTGCCAGCAGCCGCGGACTAGCGGGGGGGGTAGATACGCAGTATTTT	CASSRGLAGGVDTQYF
TRBD2	TRBV4-3	TRBJ2-5	-	TGCGCCAGCAGCCAAGATAGGACTAGCGGGGAGACCCAGTACTTC	CASSQDRTSGETQYF
-	TRBV29-1	TRBJ1-6	few	TGCAGCGCACAGGGTCCTGGGGATTCACCCCTCCACTTT	CSAQGPGDSPLHF
TRBD1	TRBV6-5	TRBJ1-6	few	TGTGCCAGCGGGCCCAGGGGGAATTCACCCCTCCACTTT	CASGPRGNSPLHF
-	TRBV20-1	TRBJ2-1	-	TGCAGTGCTGGGGTAGCTTGGGGTGAGCAGTTCTTC	CSAGVAWGEQFF
TRBD1	TRBV27	TRBJ2-1	few	TGTGCCAGCAGACCGGGACAGTCTTATGTCTACAATGAGCAGTTCTTC	CASRPGQSYVYNEQFF
-	TRBV20-1	TRBJ1-4	few	TGCAGTGCTAGAGATTGGGATTCTAATGAAAAACTGTTTTTT	CSARDWDSNEKLFF
TRBD1	TRBV4-1	TRBJ2-2	-	TGCGCCAGCAGCCCCCTGCGGGACAGGGGTACCGGGGAGCTGTTTTTT	CASSPLRDRGTGELFF
-	TRBV3-1	TRBJ2-7	-	TGTGCCAGCAGCCAAGATCCCAGGGGACCCTACGAGCAGTACTTC	CASSQDPRGPYEQYF
-	TRBV20-1	TRBJ2-5	few	TGCAGTGCTAGACCTGCTAGGAAGGGGACCCAGTACTTC	CSARPARKGTQYF
-	TRBV20-1	TRBJ1-4	-	TGCAGTAGTGAGGACCCTAATGAAAAACTGTTTTTT	CSSEDPNEKLFF
-	TRBV6-1	TRBJ2-1	few	TGTGCCAGCAGTGACGGGGCTGGAGGCTACAATGAGCAGTTCTTC	CASSDGAGGYNEQFF
TRBD2	TRBV20-1	TRBJ2-5	few	TGCAGTGCTAGCCCTTTGCCGGGACTAGCGGGAGAAGAGACCCAGTACTTC	CSASPLPGLAGEETQYF
TRBD1	TRBV20-1	TRBJ1-5	few	TGCAGTGCCCCACACGTGACCCCGGGACAGGGAAATCAGCCCCAGCATTTT	CSAPHVTPGQGNQPQHF